This T cell receptor (beta chain) was captured in a study of yellow fever vaccine responses in identical twins (dated by TCRdb to between 2018 and 2020). Study-level background: Focusing on identical twins, the study followed the T cell clones that responded to the vaccine, and did so with precision. The research as a whole found: The T cell response to vaccination in identical twins was reported by the authors to appear partly convergent and partly personalized.

As to this clonotype: This receptor's antigen is unknown. No much larger clone exists at a distance of one base, and base qualities are not known.

The protocol used for the library was RT-PCR. Sequencing instrument: Illumina HiSeq 2500. TCRdb ran its own pipeline on the public reads, namely fastp trimming at Q25 and MiXCR clone calling, and kept in-frame beta chains. Rows matching on CDR3 protein sequence are summarized as one entry with the most common DNA and genes. Recorded for this sample are around 690 distinct CDR3 sequences; about 85% of them occurred a single time. Clones ranked in the top ten supply 5% to 8% of the sample. The CDR3 numbers 13 residues from cysteine through phenylalanine. Left in the record is the CDR3 DNA by itself, 39 bases read in frame from the first base. In the germline V gene, CDR1 corresponds to MNHNS and CDR2 to SASEGT. For this chain, trimming is 5 bases at the V end and 9 bases at the J end, and the number of junction bases without a gene match is 7.

Specimen: T cells from blood (PBMCs), unsorted or a sorted subset (not recorded which), collected before or after yellow fever vaccination (not recorded which). This receptor chain uses TRBV6-1 and TRBJ1-5, and 7 junctional nucleotides match TRBD1. The TCR sequence derives from a woman between 18 and 29 years old who received the yellow fever vaccine. Donor details come from another sample of the same person, matched by shared clones. The DNA sequence is as follows: TGTGCCAGCAGTAGACAGGGTGAGGCGCCCCAGCATTTT. Its coded protein is CASSRQGEAPQHF.